These T cell receptor beta chains were read from a single sample in a study of cytomegalovirus exposure and HLA in healthy donors. Assay: immunoSEQ multiplex PCR; the TCRdb copy retains only in-frame clones and omits some. The sample's table shows about 210,000 clones. Sample: PBMCs. The receptors stem from a woman in her 30s in good health and CMV-seropositive. Both conserved end residues are part of each CDR3. Each record gives: J gene, D gene, V gene, CDR3 protein, CDR3 DNA. D genes are given only for firm matches.

j_gene: TRBJ2-7
d_gene: TRBD1
v_gene: TRBV5-6
CDR3aa: CASSLYGTGGILSSYEQYF
CDR3nt: TGTGCCAGCAGCTTGTACGGGACAGGAGGGATATTGAGCTCCTACGAGCAGTACTTC

j_gene: TRBJ2-2
d_gene: TRBD1
v_gene: TRBV19
CDR3aa: CASSPTVDRASSGELFF
CDR3nt: TGTGCCAGTAGTCCTACCGTCGACAGGGCCTCGTCCGGGGAGCTGTTTTTT

j_gene: TRBJ2-2
d_gene: TRBD1
v_gene: TRBV9
CDR3aa: CASSGGTGYDTGELFF
CDR3nt: TGTGCCAGCAGCGGTGGGACAGGGTATGACACCGGGGAGCTGTTTTTT

j_gene: TRBJ2-3
d_gene: TRBD2
v_gene: TRBV5-4
CDR3aa: CASSLILAGGITDTQYF
CDR3nt: TGTGCCAGCAGCTTGATACTAGCGGGGGGGATCACAGATACGCAGTATTTT

j_gene: TRBJ1-5
d_gene: TRBD1
v_gene: TRBV28
CDR3aa: CASREGGQVFLLGQPQHF
CDR3nt: TGTGCCAGCAGGGAGGGGGGACAGGTCTTTTTGTTAGGTCAGCCCCAGCATTTT

j_gene: TRBJ2-5
d_gene: TRBD2
v_gene: TRBV2
CDR3aa: CASRATLGLAGGRGETQYF
CDR3nt: TGTGCCAGCAGGGCAACCCTTGGACTAGCGGGAGGGCGCGGTGAGACCCAGTACTTC

j_gene: TRBJ2-1
d_gene: NA
v_gene: TRBV27
CDR3aa: CASSLRTLYNEQFF
CDR3nt: TGTGCCAGCAGCCTGAGGACACTTTACAATGAGCAGTTCTTC

j_gene: TRBJ1-1
d_gene: NA
v_gene: TRBV6-5
CDR3aa: CASSRTVNTEAFF
CDR3nt: TGTGCCAGCAGCCGGACAGTGAACACTGAAGCTTTCTTT

j_gene: TRBJ2-5
d_gene: TRBD1
v_gene: TRBV5-6
CDR3aa: CASSLDQGARETQYF
CDR3nt: TGTGCCAGCAGCTTGGATCAGGGGGCGCGAGAGACCCAGTACTTC

j_gene: TRBJ2-7
d_gene: TRBD1
v_gene: TRBV25-1
CDR3aa: CASSDGGQTNYEQYF
CDR3nt: TGTGCCAGCAGTGATGGGGGACAGACAAACTACGAGCAGTACTTC

j_gene: TRBJ1-4
d_gene: NA
v_gene: TRBV7-9
CDR3aa: CASSFGGQPVFF
CDR3nt: TGTGCCAGCAGCTTCGGCGGACAGCCTGTCTTTTTT

j_gene: TRBJ2-1
d_gene: TRBD1
v_gene: TRBV6-1
CDR3aa: CASSWTGVGAEQFF
CDR3nt: TGTGCCAGCAGTTGGACAGGGGTCGGGGCAGAGCAGTTCTTC

j_gene: TRBJ1-5
d_gene: TRBD1
v_gene: TRBV4-1
CDR3aa: CASSPKLQGARSNQPQHF
CDR3nt: TGCGCCAGCAGCCCGAAGTTACAGGGGGCACGGAGCAATCAGCCCCAGCATTTT

j_gene: TRBJ1-5
d_gene: TRBD1
v_gene: TRBV6-5
CDR3aa: CASSYRDRSQPQHF
CDR3nt: TGTGCCAGCAGTTACCGGGACAGGTCTCAGCCCCAGCATTTT

j_gene: TRBJ1-1
d_gene: NA
v_gene: TRBV28
CDR3aa: CASSKWGVMNTEAFF
CDR3nt: TGTGCCAGCAGCAAATGGGGGGTCATGAACACTGAAGCTTTCTTT

j_gene: TRBJ1-6
d_gene: NA
v_gene: TRBV7-9
CDR3aa: CASSLGAPYSPLHF
CDR3nt: TGTGCCAGCAGCTTAGGGGCGCCTTATTCACCCCTCCACTTT

j_gene: TRBJ2-1
d_gene: NA
v_gene: TRBV11-3
CDR3aa: CASSLGGDNEQFF
CDR3nt: TGTGCCAGCAGCCTCGGAGGGGACAATGAGCAGTTCTTC

j_gene: TRBJ1-5
d_gene: TRBD1
v_gene: TRBV2
CDR3aa: CASSAQGNQPQHF
CDR3nt: TGTGCCAGCAGCGCACAGGGGAATCAGCCCCAGCATTTT

j_gene: TRBJ1-5
d_gene: TRBD1
v_gene: TRBV7-8
CDR3aa: CASSFLTGTGVDGNQPQHF
CDR3nt: TGTGCCAGCAGCTTTCTTACCGGGACAGGGGTAGACGGCAATCAGCCCCAGCATTTT

j_gene: TRBJ1-2
d_gene: NA
v_gene: TRBV5-6
CDR3aa: CASSLERQRANYGYTF
CDR3nt: TGTGCCAGCAGCTTGGAGCGACAGCGGGCTAACTATGGCTACACCTTC

j_gene: TRBJ1-2
d_gene: NA
v_gene: TRBV5-4
CDR3aa: CASSVEVFTGLSYGYTF
CDR3nt: TGTGCCAGCAGCGTGGAGGTATTCACGGGACTCAGCTATGGCTACACCTTC

j_gene: TRBJ1-1
d_gene: NA
v_gene: TRBV2
CDR3aa: CASSGRPLGENTEAFF
CDR3nt: TGTGCCAGCAGTGGACGTCCGCTAGGTGAGAACACTGAAGCTTTCTTT